This T cell receptor (beta chain) came from a study of blood T cell repertoires in COVID-19. Study-wide background: PBMCs, B-cell-depleted T cells, or T cells provided the cDNA or gDNA that made up the material.

Here immunoSEQ multiplex PCR was the method, and the copy in TCRdb shows in-frame clones only, minus some. The repertoire holds about 110,000 clones, around 78% seen once, with 6.2% in the top ten. The germline V and J ends were trimmed by 1 base and 4 bases, with 5 bases remaining between them. Looked up from germline, CDR1 is LNHDA and CDR2 is SQIVND (reference sequence). The CDR3 covers 13 residues. The V gene is TRBV19, the J gene TRBJ1-5; D gene unclear. The sequencing input was peripheral blood. The TCR originated in an elderly man with COVID-19, enrolled during active disease. The CDR3 DNA follows: TGTGCCAGTAGTATAGGGCATAATCAGCCCCAGCATTTT. As protein: CASSIGHNQPQHF.